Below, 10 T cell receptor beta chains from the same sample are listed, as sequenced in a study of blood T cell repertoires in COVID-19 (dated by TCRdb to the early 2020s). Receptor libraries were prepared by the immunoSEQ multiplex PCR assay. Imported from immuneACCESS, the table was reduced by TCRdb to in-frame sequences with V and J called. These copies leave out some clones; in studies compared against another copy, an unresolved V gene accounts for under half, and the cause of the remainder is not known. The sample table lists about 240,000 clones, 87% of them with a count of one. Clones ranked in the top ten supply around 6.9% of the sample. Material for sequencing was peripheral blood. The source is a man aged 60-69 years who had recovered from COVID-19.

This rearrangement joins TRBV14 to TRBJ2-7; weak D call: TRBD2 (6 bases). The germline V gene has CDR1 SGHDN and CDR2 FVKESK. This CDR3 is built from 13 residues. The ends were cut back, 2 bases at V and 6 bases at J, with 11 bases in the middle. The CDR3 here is CASSQPGVGEQYF. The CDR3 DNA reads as TGTGCCAGCAGCCAACCGGGGGTTGGCGAGCAGTACTTC.

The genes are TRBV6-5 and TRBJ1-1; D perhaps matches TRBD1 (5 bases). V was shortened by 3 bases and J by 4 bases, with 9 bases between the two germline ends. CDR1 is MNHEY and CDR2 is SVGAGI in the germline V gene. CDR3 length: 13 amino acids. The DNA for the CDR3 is TGTGCCAGCAGTTATTTGGGGGGCACTGAAGCTTTCTTT. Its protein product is CASSYLGGTEAFF.

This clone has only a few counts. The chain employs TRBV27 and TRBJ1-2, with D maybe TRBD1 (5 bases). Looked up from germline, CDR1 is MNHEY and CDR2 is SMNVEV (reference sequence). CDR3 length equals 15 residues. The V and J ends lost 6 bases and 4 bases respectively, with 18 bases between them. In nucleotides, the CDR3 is TGTGCCAGCAGCTTGAACCAGGGAATTTTCTATGGCTACACCTTC. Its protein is CASSLNQGIFYGYTF.

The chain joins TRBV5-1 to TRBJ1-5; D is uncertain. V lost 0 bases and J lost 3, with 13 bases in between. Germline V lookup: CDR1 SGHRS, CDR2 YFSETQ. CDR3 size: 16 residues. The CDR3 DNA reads TGCGCCAGCAGCTTGGGCGATCCGGGATACAATCAGCCCCAGCATTTT. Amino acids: CASSLGDPGYNQPQHF.

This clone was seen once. The CDR3 region is CASSLVGATEAFF. The CDR3 DNA follows: TGTGCCAGCAGTTTGGTAGGGGCCACTGAAGCTTTCTTT. The chain joins TRBV27 to TRBJ1-1; D perhaps matches TRBD1 (5 bases). The CDR3 sequence is 13 residues long. CDR1 MNHEY and CDR2 SMNVEV come from the germline V gene (reference sequence). Trimming removed 3 bases from V and 4 bases from J, with 9 bases in between.

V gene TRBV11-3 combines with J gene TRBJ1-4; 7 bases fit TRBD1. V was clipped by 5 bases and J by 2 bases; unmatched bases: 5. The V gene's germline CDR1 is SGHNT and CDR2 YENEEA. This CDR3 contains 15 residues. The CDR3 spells CASSRGGATNEKLFF. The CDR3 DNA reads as TGTGCCAGCAGCCGAGGGGGCGCGACTAATGAAAAACTGTTTTTT.

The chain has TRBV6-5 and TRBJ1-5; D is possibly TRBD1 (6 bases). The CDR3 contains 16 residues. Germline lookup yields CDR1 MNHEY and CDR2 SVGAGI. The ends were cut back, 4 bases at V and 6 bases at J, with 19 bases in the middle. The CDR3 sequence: CASSLNRASSGQPQHF. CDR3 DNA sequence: TGTGCCAGCAGTTTAAACAGGGCCTCGTCCGGTCAGCCCCAGCATTTT.

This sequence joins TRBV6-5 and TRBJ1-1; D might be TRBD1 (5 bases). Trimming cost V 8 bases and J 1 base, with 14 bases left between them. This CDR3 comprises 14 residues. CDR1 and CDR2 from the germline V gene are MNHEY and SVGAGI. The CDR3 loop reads CASFGAGKNTEAFF. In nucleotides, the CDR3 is TGTGCCAGCTTCGGGGCGGGGAAGAACACTGAAGCTTTCTTT.

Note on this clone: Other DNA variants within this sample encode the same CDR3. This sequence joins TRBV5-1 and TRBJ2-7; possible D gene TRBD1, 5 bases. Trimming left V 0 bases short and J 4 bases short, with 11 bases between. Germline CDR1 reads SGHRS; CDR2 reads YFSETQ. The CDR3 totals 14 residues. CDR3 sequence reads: CASSLAAGHYEQYV. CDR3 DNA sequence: TGCGCCAGCAGCTTGGCAGCTGGACATTACGAGCAGTACGTC.

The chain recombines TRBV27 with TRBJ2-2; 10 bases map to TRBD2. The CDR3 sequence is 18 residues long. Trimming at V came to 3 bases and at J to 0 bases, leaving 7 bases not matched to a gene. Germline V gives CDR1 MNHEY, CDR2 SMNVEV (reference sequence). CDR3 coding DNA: TGTGCCAGCAGTTTCGTACTAGCGGGATATACGAACACCGGGGAGCTGTTTTTT. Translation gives CASSFVLAGYTNTGELFF.